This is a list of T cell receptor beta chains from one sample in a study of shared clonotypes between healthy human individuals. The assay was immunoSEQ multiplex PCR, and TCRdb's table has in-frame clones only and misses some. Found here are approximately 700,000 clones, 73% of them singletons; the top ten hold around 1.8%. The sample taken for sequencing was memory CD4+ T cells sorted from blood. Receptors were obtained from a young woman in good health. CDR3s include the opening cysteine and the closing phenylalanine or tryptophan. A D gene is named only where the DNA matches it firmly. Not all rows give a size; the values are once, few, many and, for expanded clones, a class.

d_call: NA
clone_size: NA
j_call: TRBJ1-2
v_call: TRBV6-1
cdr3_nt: TGTGCCAGCAGTGTACGGGCTTATGGCTACACCTTC
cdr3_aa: CASSVRAYGYTF

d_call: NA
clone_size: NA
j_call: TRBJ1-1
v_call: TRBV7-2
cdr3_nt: TGTGCCAGCAGCTTAGATTTCTCGGAGGGGAACACTGAAGCTTTCTTT
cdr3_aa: CASSLDFSEGNTEAFF

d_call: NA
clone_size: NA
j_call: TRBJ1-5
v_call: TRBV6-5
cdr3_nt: TGTGCCAGCAGTACAAAAAAAGCAGGGTTCCAGCCCCAGCATTTT
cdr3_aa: CASSTKKAGFQPQHF

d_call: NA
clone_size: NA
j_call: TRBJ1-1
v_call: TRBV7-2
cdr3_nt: TGTGCCAGCGCTCGGGGGGCAGCGAACACTGAAGCTTTCTTT
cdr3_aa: CASARGAANTEAFF

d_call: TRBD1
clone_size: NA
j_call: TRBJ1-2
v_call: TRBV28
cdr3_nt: TGTGCCAGCAGCTTTGTCGGACAGGGAAGCTATGGCTACACCTTC
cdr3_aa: CASSFVGQGSYGYTF

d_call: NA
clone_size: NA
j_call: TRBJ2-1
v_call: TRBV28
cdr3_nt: TGTGCCAGCAGTGAGAAAAGTCGGAATGAGCAGTTCTTC
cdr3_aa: CASSEKSRNEQFF

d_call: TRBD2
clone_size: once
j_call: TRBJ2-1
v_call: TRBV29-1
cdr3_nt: TGCAGCGCCGCCCGCGGGGGGGTCAATGAGCAGTTCTTC
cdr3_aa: CSAARGGVNEQFF

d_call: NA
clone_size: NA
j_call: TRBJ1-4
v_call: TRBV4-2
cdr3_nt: TGTGCCAGCAGCCCGCGTCCAGGGGAAAAACTGTTTTTT
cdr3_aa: CASSPRPGEKLFF

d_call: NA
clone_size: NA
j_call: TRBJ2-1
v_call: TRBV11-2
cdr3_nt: TGTGCCAGCAGCTTACTCGGGACAAATGAGCAGTTCTTC
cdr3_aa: CASSLLGTNEQFF

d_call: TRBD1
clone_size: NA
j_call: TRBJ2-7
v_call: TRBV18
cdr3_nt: TGTGCCAGCTCAGCTTTAGGGACAGGGGGACTCTACGAGCAGTACTTC
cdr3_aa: CASSALGTGGLYEQYF

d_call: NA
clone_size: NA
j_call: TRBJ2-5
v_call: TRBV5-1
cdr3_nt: TGCGCCAGCAGCTTGGGAGGGTACCAAGAGACCCAGTACTTC
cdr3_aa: CASSLGGYQETQYF

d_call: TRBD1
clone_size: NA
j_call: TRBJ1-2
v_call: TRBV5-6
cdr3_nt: TGTGCCAGCAGCCAGGGGGGGTTTTTGGACAGCCTGAACTATGGCTACACCTTC
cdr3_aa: CASSQGGFLDSLNYGYTF

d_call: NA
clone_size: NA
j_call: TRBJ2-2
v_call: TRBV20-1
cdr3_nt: TGCAGTGCTAGACGTACCGGGGAGCTGTTTTTT
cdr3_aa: CSARRTGELFF

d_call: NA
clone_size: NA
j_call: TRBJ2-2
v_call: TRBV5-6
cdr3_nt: TGTGCCAGCAGCTCCTTACAGCTCGCGAACACCGGGGAGCTGTTTTTT
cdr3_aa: CASSSLQLANTGELFF

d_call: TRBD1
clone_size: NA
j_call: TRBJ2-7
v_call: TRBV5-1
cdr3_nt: TGCGCCAGTATCCCGGGACAGGGTACCCACGAGCAGTACTTC
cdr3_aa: CASIPGQGTHEQYF

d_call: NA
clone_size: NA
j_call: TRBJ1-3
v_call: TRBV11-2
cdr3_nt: TGTGCCAGCAGCTTCGGCTTCTCTGGAAACACCATATATTTT
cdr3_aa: CASSFGFSGNTIYF

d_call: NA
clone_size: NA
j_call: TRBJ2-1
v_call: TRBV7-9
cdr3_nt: TGTGCCAGCAGCAAGAGGAACGTAGCGCAGAACTCCTACAATGAGCAGTTCTTC
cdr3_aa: CASSKRNVAQNSYNEQFF

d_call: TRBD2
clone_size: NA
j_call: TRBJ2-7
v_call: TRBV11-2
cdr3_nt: TGTGCCAGCAGCCCCGAACGCCTAGCGGGAGGGCGTTTCTACGAGCAGTACTTC
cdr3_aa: CASSPERLAGGRFYEQYF

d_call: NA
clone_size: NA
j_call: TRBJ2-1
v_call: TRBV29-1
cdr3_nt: TGCAGCGTTGCCCTAGGGTACAATGAGCAGTTCTTC
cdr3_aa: CSVALGYNEQFF

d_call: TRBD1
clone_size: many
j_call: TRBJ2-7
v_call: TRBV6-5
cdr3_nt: TGTGCCAGCAGACTACAGGGGAACTCCTACGAGCAGTACTTC
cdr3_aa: CASRLQGNSYEQYF

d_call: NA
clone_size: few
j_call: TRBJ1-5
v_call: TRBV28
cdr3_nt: TGTGCCAGCAGTGGACAAGGTGGCCAGCCCCAGCATTTT
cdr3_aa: CASSGQGGQPQHF

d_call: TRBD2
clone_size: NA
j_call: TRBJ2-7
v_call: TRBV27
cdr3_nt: TGTGCCAGCAGTTTACAGAGACTAGCGGGTTCCGAGCAGTACTTC
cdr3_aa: CASSLQRLAGSEQYF

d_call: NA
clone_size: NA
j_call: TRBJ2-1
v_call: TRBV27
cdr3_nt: TGTGCCAGCAGTCCCCAATGGTTTGCGTCGGCGGCCATGAGGGGACTCAATGAGCAGTTCTTC
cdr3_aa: CASSPQWFASAAMRGLNEQFF

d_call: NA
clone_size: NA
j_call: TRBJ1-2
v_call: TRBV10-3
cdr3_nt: TGTGCCATCAGTGAGTCGTCTGGCTACACCTTC
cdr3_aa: CAISESSGYTF

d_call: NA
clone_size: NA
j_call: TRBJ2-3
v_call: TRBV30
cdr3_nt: TGTGCCTGGACGAGACTAGTTGGCACAGATACGCAGTATTTT
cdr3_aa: CAWTRLVGTDTQYF

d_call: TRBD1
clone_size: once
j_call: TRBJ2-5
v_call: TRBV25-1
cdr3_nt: TGTGCCAGCAGCTGGCAGGGGGAAGGTGAGACCCAGTACTTC
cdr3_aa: CASSWQGEGETQYF

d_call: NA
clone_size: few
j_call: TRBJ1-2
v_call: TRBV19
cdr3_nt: TGTGCCAGTAGTCCGCGTGAATTACGGGGGGGCGCTGGAGGCTACACCTTC
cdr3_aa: CASSPRELRGGAGGYTF